The T cell receptor beta chain described here comes from a study of beta chain features in type 1 diabetes. Stem cell-like memory, regulatory, central memory and naive CD4+ cells were sorted via CD45RO/CCR7/CD25/CD127/CD95/CD27. Expressed TCRB transcripts were sequenced after all isolated RNA was converted to cDNA. Clones were sequenced by immunoSEQ multiplex PCR, and TCRdb holds only the in-frame ones, with some missing. The sample records nearly 250,000 clones, around 68% being singletons. This clone occurred once. Germline CDR1 MDHEN, CDR2 SYDVKM. The ends were cut back, 5 bases at V and 0 bases at J, with 10 bases in the middle. The CDR3 contains 14 residues.

This TCR was recovered from a man under 40 in good health. The V and J genes are TRBV28 and TRBJ2-5; D gene uncertain. Sequences were obtained from naive CD4+ T cells from blood. In DNA form, the CDR3 reads TGTGCCAGCAGTCCTGTGGGGAACCAAGAGACCCAGTACTTC. Residues: CASSPVGNQETQYF.